This T cell receptor (beta chain) was captured in a study of Ad26.COV2.S vaccination and SARS-CoV-2 variants. Looking at the study overall: Donor got 5x10^10 or 1x10^11 viral particles of Ad26.COV2.S.

The treatment was: about 20 received Ad26.COV2.S at low or high dose, single or two shots; roughly 5 received placebo; per-sample allocation not given. After the first vaccine or placebo injection, samples were drawn on day 63. Adults aged 18-55 years in Boston included the donor. This vaccine is an Ad26 vector that expresses the Wuhan-strain SARS-CoV-2 spike. Worth noting for this clone: Its specificity is not known.

The repertoire was sequenced with immunoSEQ multiplex PCR; TCRdb's copy has only in-frame clones and lacks some. The table has hundreds of thousands of clones, around nine tenths seen once. Study-level points and caveats: Following vaccination, spike-specific CD8+ and CD4+ T cell responses reportedly exhibited substantial breadth.

The origin of this receptor is a person aged 18-65 years who received the Ad26.COV2.S COVID-19 vaccine or a placebo. The sample was peripheral blood, taken in a trial of Ad26.COV2.S vaccine versus placebo.

Here the CDR3 reads CASSRSGVNEKLFF. CDR3 coding DNA: TGTGCCAGTAGTAGGTCAGGTGTTAATGAAAAACTGTTTTTT. This chain uses TRBV19 with TRBJ1-4, with D unresolved. This CDR3 is 14 amino acids long. V was trimmed by 4 bases and J by 4 bases, leaving 10 bases between them. Germline V CDR1 and CDR2: LNHDA, SQIVND (reference sequence).